This TCR beta chain emerged from a study of blood T cell repertoires in COVID-19. This CDR3 is built from 13 residues. Per the germline V gene, CDR1 is SGHRS and CDR2 is YFSETQ. V gave up 3 bases and J gave up 5 bases; unmatched junction bases: 3. Clones were read by immunoSEQ multiplex PCR, and TCRdb kept only the in-frame ones, dropping some. The data contain roughly 120,000 clones, around 84% of them singletons. This TCR was recovered from a man in his forties or fifties with acute or convalescent COVID-19. The chain joins TRBV5-1 to TRBJ2-7; 9 bases match TRBD1. The sample was peripheral blood. This CDR3 reads CASSSQGAHEQYF. The CDR3 DNA follows: TGCGCCAGCAGCTCACAGGGGGCCCACGAGCAGTACTTC.